The source of this T cell receptor beta chain is a study of blood T cell repertoires in COVID-19. This clone was seen only a few times. The CDR3 length is 15 residues. V was pared by 5 bases and J by 5 bases, with 11 bases of the junction left unmatched. The germline gives CDR1 SSHAT, CDR2 FNYEAQ (reference sequence). Measured with immunoSEQ multiplex PCR; TCRdb has only the in-frame clones, and not every one. This sample has fewer than 350,000 clones, with around 89% found just once. The genes are TRBV7-7 and TRBJ2-5; 7 bases are a match to TRBD1. Sample: PBMCs or T cells enriched from blood (not recorded which). This TCR was sampled from a woman in her twenties or thirties with acute COVID-19. CDR3 amino acids: CASSPSQGLGETQYF. CDR3 in DNA: TGTGCCAGCAGCCCTTCACAGGGGCTAGGGGAGACCCAGTACTTC.